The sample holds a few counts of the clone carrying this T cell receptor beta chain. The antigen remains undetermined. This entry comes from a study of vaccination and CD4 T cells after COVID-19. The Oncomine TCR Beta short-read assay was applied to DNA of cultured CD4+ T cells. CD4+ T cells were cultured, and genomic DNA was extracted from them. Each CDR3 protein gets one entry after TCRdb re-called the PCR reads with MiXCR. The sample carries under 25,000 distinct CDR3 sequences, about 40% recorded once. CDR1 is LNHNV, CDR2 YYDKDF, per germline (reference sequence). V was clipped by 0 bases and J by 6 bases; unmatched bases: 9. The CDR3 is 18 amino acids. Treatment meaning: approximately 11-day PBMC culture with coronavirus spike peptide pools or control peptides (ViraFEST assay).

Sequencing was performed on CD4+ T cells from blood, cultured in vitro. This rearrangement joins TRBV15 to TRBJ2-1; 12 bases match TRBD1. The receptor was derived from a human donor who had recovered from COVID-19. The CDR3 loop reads CATSRDRGGTGGVNEQFF. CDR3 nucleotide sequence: TGTGCCACCAGCAGAGATCGGGGGGGGACAGGGGGCGTCAATGAGCAGTTCTTC. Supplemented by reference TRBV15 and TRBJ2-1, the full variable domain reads DAMVIQNPRYQVTQFGKPVTLSCSQTLNHNVMYWYQQKSSQAPKLLFHYYDKDFNNEADTPDNFQSRRPNTSFCFLDIRSPGLGDTAMYLCATSRDRGGTGGVNEQFFGPGTRLTVL.